The next 23 T cell receptor beta chains were all read from a single sample in a study of cytomegalovirus exposure and HLA in healthy donors. Using immunoSEQ multiplex PCR, the repertoire was profiled, and TCRdb retains in-frame clones only, with some absent. The sample gives about 130,000 clones, almost 85% of which show up once; roughly 29% is in the top ten. Material for sequencing was PBMCs. The receptors shown here come from a man in his thirties or forties in good health and CMV-seropositive.

The CDR3 spells CASSLEQGAGTDTQYF. The CDR3 DNA follows: TGTGCCAGCAGCTTGGAACAGGGAGCTGGCACAGATACGCAGTATTTT. The chain combines TRBV5-8 with TRBJ2-3; a weak D match, TRBD1 (6 bases). CDR1 SGHTS and CDR2 YDEGEE come from the germline V gene. Between the trimmed V and J ends, which lost 0 bases and 1 base, there was a span of 12 bases. This CDR3 has 16 amino acids.

The V and J genes are TRBV29-1 and TRBJ1-2, with TRBD1 matching over 12 bases. Germline V gives CDR1 SQVTM, CDR2 ANQGSEA. V lost 3 bases, J lost 7 bases, and 6 bases stayed unmatched. CDR3 size: 14 residues. DNA for the CDR3: TGCAGCGTTGAGCCGGGACAGGGGGCCAGTGGCTACACCTTC. Translation gives CSVEPGQGASGYTF.

The chain recombines TRBV11-2 with TRBJ1-2; D not certain. With 0 bases removed from V and 7 bases from J, the gap between germline ends came to 12 bases. The CDR3 length is 14 residues. Looked up from germline, CDR1 is SGHAT and CDR2 is FQNNGV. In DNA form, the CDR3 reads TGTGCCAGCAGCTTAGAAATTTCAGGCCGTGGCTACACCTTC. Translated: CASSLEISGRGYTF.

The chain joins TRBV27 to TRBJ2-1; the match to TRBD2 covers 11 bases. CDR3 size: 16 residues. Per germline, CDR1 MNHEY and CDR2 SMNVEV (reference sequence). Trimming removed 3 bases from V and 9 bases from J; junction bases left unmatched: 10. The CDR3 coding sequence is TGTGCCAGCAGTTTCCTCACTAGCGGGAGTTTGGGTGAGCAGTTCTTC. This translates into CASSFLTSGSLGEQFF.

The rearrangement links TRBV5-4 to TRBJ2-3; D not certain. Germline V gene sequence: CDR1 SGHNT, CDR2 YYREEE (reference sequence). V was trimmed by 0 bases and J by 1 base, leaving 9 bases between them. The CDR3 is 15 amino acids. CDR3 DNA sequence: TGTGCCAGCAGCTTGGAGTGGGCAGGCACAGATACGCAGTATTTT. It translates to CASSLEWAGTDTQYF.

The chain joins TRBV6-1 to TRBJ2-1; tentatively, D is TRBD1 (6 bases). Trimming left V 4 bases short and J 5 bases short, with 21 bases between. In germline, CDR1 is MNHNS, CDR2 SASEGT. CDR3 length: 17 residues. For the CDR3, the DNA is TGTGCCAGCAGTGCGAAAGGACAGTCTAGCCTTAACAATGAGCAGTTCTTC. This codes for CASSAKGQSSLNNEQFF.

The chain carries TRBV7-2 and TRBJ1-4; 8 bases map to TRBD1. Germline V lookup: CDR1 SGHTA, CDR2 FQGNSA. V was pared by 5 bases and J by 7 bases, with 9 bases of the junction left unmatched. CDR3 length: 15 residues. The CDR3 sequence: CASSPRTGLGEKLFF. The CDR3 DNA sequence: TGTGCCAGCAGCCCTCGGACAGGGTTGGGTGAAAAACTGTTTTTT.

This clone was detected only once. This chain joins TRBV5-6 and TRBJ2-7; a weak D match, TRBD2 (5 bases). Trimming removed 0 bases from V and 7 bases from J, with 11 bases in between. There are 13 residues in the CDR3. The germline gives CDR1 SGHDT, CDR2 YYEEEE. The CDR3 sequence: CASSLGGRPEQYF. The CDR3 DNA sequence: TGTGCCAGCAGCTTGGGCGGGCGCCCGGAGCAGTACTTC.

The J gene is TRBJ2-2, the V gene TRBV18; a possible D gene is TRBD1 (5 bases). Germline V CDR1 and CDR2: KGHSH, LQKENI. V dropped 4 bases and J dropped 5 bases, with 14 bases sitting between them. The CDR3 totals 15 residues. The CDR3 coding sequence is TGTGCCAGCTCACGGACGGGCAGGGATACCGGGGAGCTGTTTTTT. Translated: CASSRTGRDTGELFF.

V gene TRBV5-1 combines with J gene TRBJ1-6, with D unclear. V lost 0 bases and J lost 2, with 6 bases in between. Germline CDR1 reads SGHRS; CDR2 reads YFSETQ. The CDR3 is 15 residues long. The CDR3 DNA follows: TGCGCCAGCAGCTTGGGGCAGGCCTATAATTCACCCCTCCACTTT. This encodes CASSLGQAYNSPLHF.

The CDR3 protein is CASSNTGGSLEQFF. CDR3 DNA: TGTGCCAGCAGTAACACAGGGGGCTCTTTAGAGCAGTTCTTC. The V call is TRBV6-6, the J call TRBJ2-1; 9 bases are a match to TRBD1. Germline-derived CDR1 and CDR2 are MNHNY and SVGAGI (reference sequence). CDR3 length: 14 amino acids. The V segment lost 5 bases and the J segment 10 bases; nucleotides outside the gene matches: 9.

Regarding this clone: Other DNA sequences in this sample translate to the same CDR3. The chain employs TRBV18 and TRBJ1-2; the D gene is possibly TRBD1 (5 bases). The V end lost 3 bases, the J end lost 2 bases, and 7 bases lay between the germline ends. The CDR3 has 13 residues. Germline CDR1 reads KGHSH; CDR2 reads LQKENI. For the CDR3, the DNA is TGTGCCAGCTCACCTCAGGGAAACTATGGCTACACCTTC. Amino acid sequence: CASSPQGNYGYTF.

V gene TRBV5-1 combines with J gene TRBJ2-1, with D possibly TRBD2 on 6 matching bases. Trimming shortened V by 4 bases and J by 3 bases, and 14 bases separated the two germline ends. Germline lookup yields CDR1 SGHRS and CDR2 YFSETQ. The CDR3 totals 15 residues. The CDR3 region is CASSPGGEGYNEQFF. The CDR3 DNA sequence: TGCGCCAGCAGCCCCGGGGGAGAGGGCTACAATGAGCAGTTCTTC.

The chain is built from TRBV5-1 and TRBJ1-2; TRBD1 aligns across 7 bases. This CDR3 is built from 13 residues. With 4 bases clipped from V and 7 bases from J, the junction kept 7 bases outside the gene matches. CDR1 and CDR2 from the germline V gene are SGHRS and YFSETQ. The CDR3 spells CASSVETGTGYTF. The CDR3 DNA sequence: TGCGCCAGCAGCGTAGAGACAGGGACTGGCTACACCTTC.

This clone was observed a few times. This sequence joins TRBV19 and TRBJ2-5, with TRBD1 matching over 7 bases. The CDR3 sequence is 15 residues long. Trimming removed 4 bases from V and 4 bases from J; junction bases left unmatched: 9. Germline-derived CDR1 and CDR2 are LNHDA and SQIVND (reference sequence). The CDR3 loop reads CASSTDREKLETQYF. The CDR3 nucleotides are TGTGCCAGTAGTACCGACAGGGAGAAGCTAGAGACCCAGTACTTC.

This clone was counted once. This chain's CDR3 is CASSLREEETQYF. In DNA, the CDR3 is TGTGCCAGCAGCTTGCGGGAGGAGGAGACCCAGTACTTC. The chain uses TRBV5-4 and TRBJ2-5; 7 positions agree with TRBD2. V trimming: 1 base; J trimming: 5 bases; junction bases outside the gene matches: 2. The CDR3 has 13 amino acids. CDR1 SGHNT and CDR2 YYREEE come from the germline V gene (reference sequence).

This chain links TRBV7-8 with TRBJ2-5; a weak D match, TRBD2 (6 bases). Germline V gives CDR1 SGHVS, CDR2 FQNEAQ. The CDR3 loop spans 15 amino acids. Trimming shortened V by 4 bases and J by 1 base, and 13 bases separated the two germline ends. CDR3 amino acids: CASSSEGRIQETQYF. The CDR3, as DNA: TGTGCCAGCAGCTCCGAGGGGAGGATCCAAGAGACCCAGTACTTC.

In DNA form, the CDR3 reads TGTGCCAGCAGCTTAGACTATTTTGGGTACGAGCAGTACTTC. As protein: CASSLDYFGYEQYF. The J gene is TRBJ2-7, the V gene TRBV7-6; D gene unclear. The CDR3 runs 14 residues. With 1 base removed from V and 4 bases from J, the gap between germline ends came to 11 bases. Germline CDR1 is SGHVS and CDR2 is FNYEAQ.

This clone was seen more than once but under ten times. The rearrangement joins TRBV6-6 to TRBJ2-1; 9 bases align to TRBD1. The CDR3 totals 13 residues. Germline V gene data show CDR1 as MNHNY and CDR2 as SVGAGI (reference sequence). V lost 10 bases, J lost 4 bases, and 5 bases stayed unmatched. CDR3 DNA sequence: TGTGCCATAGGACAGGGGTATTACAATGAGCAGTTCTTC. Its translation: CAIGQGYYNEQFF.

The chain joins TRBV5-6 to TRBJ1-3; 9 nucleotides match TRBD1. V shed 5 bases, J shed 2 bases, and the junction held 8 bases outside the gene matches. The CDR3 sequence is 16 residues long. CDR1 is SGHDT and CDR2 is YYEEEE in the germline V gene. The CDR3 nucleotides are TGTGCCAGCAGTCAGGACAGGGGTGTGACTGGAAACACCATATATTTT. Translation gives CASSQDRGVTGNTIYF. Looking up the rest from reference TRBV5-6 and TRBJ1-3 gives the full variable domain: DAGVTQSPTHLIKTRGQQVTLRCSPKSGHDTVSWYQQALGQGPQFIFQYYEEEERQRGNFPDRFSGHQFPNYSSELNVNALLLGDSALYLCASSQDRGVTGNTIYFGEGSWLTVV.

The chain has TRBV27 and TRBJ2-5; 7 positions agree with TRBD2. The germline gives CDR1 MNHEY, CDR2 SMNVEV (reference sequence). This CDR3 spans 14 amino acids. After removal of 2 bases from V and 5 bases from J, the junction contained 5 bases not matched to a gene. The CDR3 spells CASSLAGAGETQYF. The CDR3, as DNA: TGTGCCAGCAGTTTAGCGGGAGCGGGGGAGACCCAGTACTTC.

This chain links TRBV15 with TRBJ2-7, with D possibly TRBD2 on 5 matching bases. The V end lost 5 bases, the J end lost 3 bases, and 17 bases lay between the germline ends. The germline V gene encodes CDR1 LNHNV and CDR2 YYDKDF (reference sequence). The CDR3 runs to 15 residues. The CDR3 bases are TGTGCCACCAGCTCCCCCCGCGAGGGTAGCTACGAGCAGTACTTC. This codes for CATSSPREGSYEQYF. The full variable domain, its missing parts supplied by reference TRBV15 and TRBJ2-7, is DAMVIQNPRYQVTQFGKPVTLSCSQTLNHNVMYWYQQKSSQAPKLLFHYYDKDFNNEADTPDNFQSRRPNTSFCFLDIRSPGLGDTAMYLCATSSPREGSYEQYFGPGTRLTVT.

The rearrangement joins TRBV9 to TRBJ2-7; the D gene is possibly TRBD2 (6 bases). The V gene lost 1 base and the J gene lost 2 bases, with 13 bases spanning the gap. The CDR3 is 15 amino acids. Germline V gene lookup returns CDR1 SGDLS and CDR2 YYNGEE. This CDR3 reads CASSVTGTSAYEQYF. The DNA of the CDR3 is TGTGCCAGCAGCGTAACCGGGACTTCTGCCTACGAGCAGTACTTC. The variable domain in full, with the rest retrieved from reference TRBV9 and TRBJ2-7, is DSGVTQTPKHLITATGQRVTLRCSPRSGDLSVYWYQQSLDQGLQFLIQYYNGEERAKGNILERFSAQQFPDLHSELNLSSLELGDSALYFCASSVTGTSAYEQYFGPGTRLTVT.